The sequence of this TCR beta chain was determined in a study of regulatory T cells in long-lasting Graves disease. Arm-PCR of CDR3 regions and iRepertoire HTBI primers were used to build TCR beta libraries. TCRdb re-called the multiplex PCR reads with MiXCR, one entry per CDR3 protein. The data contain 250,000 or so distinct CDR3 sequences, about 18% of them singletons. General study results and limits: Persistent patients shared more public clonotypes (about 2,700) than new patients (approximately 1,000).

Time point denoted: newly diagnosed GD, antithyroid drugs for less than 3 months. The authors made the TCR library using RNA they extracted from PBMCs. This clonotype was detected many times. Its antigen is as yet unknown. The V and J ends lost 0 bases and 8 bases respectively, with 13 bases between them. This CDR3 contains 13 residues. Germline-derived CDR1 and CDR2 are DFQATT and SNEGSKA (reference sequence). These data were likewise used in another study, on T cells in Graves' hyperthyroidism and ophthalmopathy.

V usage is TRBV20-1 and J usage is TRBJ1-2; D unresolved. This sample comprised peripheral blood mononuclear cells (PBMCs), obtained at new diagnosis, from a patient treated with antithyroid drugs. The receptor comes from a woman in her 30s with Graves disease. The CDR3 bases are TGCAGTGCTAGAGAGGACCCGGGGAGAGGCTACACCTTC. Translating gives CSAREDPGRGYTF.